A selection of T cell receptor beta chains follows, all from one sample in a study of blood T cell repertoires in COVID-19. TCRdb's table, derived via immunoSEQ multiplex PCR, lists solely in-frame clones and lacks some. Of roughly 60,000 clones in the sample, approximately 88% were seen once. Sequencing used peripheral blood. These receptors all stem from a man aged 30 to 45 with COVID-19, enrolled during active disease. Each CDR3 is given with its conserved first and last residue. Fields, in order: CDR3 protein, CDR3 DNA, clone size, D gene, J gene, CDR3 length, V gene. D genes are given only for firm matches. Size tells how often a clone was seen (once, few, many) or the class of an expanded clone, and some rows leave it out.

CASSLQGLGNTIYF	TGTGCCAGCAGCTTGCAGGGTCTCGGAAACACCATATATTTT	once	NA	TRBJ1-3	14	TRBV7-2
CASNPGRGFGTEAFF	TGTGCCAGCAACCCCGGGAGGGGTTTTGGCACTGAAGCTTTCTTT	NA	NA	TRBJ1-1	15	TRBV28
CASSLGTGGQHYGYTF	TGTGCCAGCAGCTTGGGGACAGGGGGCCAACACTATGGCTACACCTTC	NA	TRBD1	TRBJ1-2	16	TRBV11-2
CASSQAGQGASGANVLTF	TGCGCCAGCAGCCAAGCGGGACAGGGAGCCTCTGGGGCCAACGTCCTGACTTTC	once	TRBD1	TRBJ2-6	18	TRBV4-3
CASSRQGREYEQYF	TGTGCCAGTAGTCGGCAGGGGAGAGAGTACGAGCAGTACTTC	NA	NA	TRBJ2-7	14	TRBV19
CAIRDLAGRNEQFF	TGTGCCATCAGAGACCTAGCGGGAAGAAATGAGCAGTTCTTC	NA	TRBD2	TRBJ2-1	14	TRBV10-3
CAGSATSAGETQYF	TGTGCCGGCAGTGCGACTAGCGCGGGGGAGACCCAGTACTTC	NA	TRBD2	TRBJ2-5	14	TRBV6-2/TRBV6-3
CASTQGTGVTYEQYF	TGTGCCAGCACCCAGGGAACAGGGGTCACCTACGAGCAGTACTTC	NA	TRBD1	TRBJ2-7	15	TRBV14
CATSDPARAYEQYF	TGTGCCACCAGTGATCCCGCCAGGGCCTACGAGCAGTACTTC	NA	NA	TRBJ2-7	14	TRBV24-1
CASSVVDSRTDTQYF	TGTGCCAGCAGCGTAGTTGACTCACGCACAGATACGCAGTATTTT	NA	NA	TRBJ2-3	15	TRBV9
CASSRWVSGFPDTQYF	TGTGCCAGCAGCCGATGGGTATCGGGGTTCCCAGATACGCAGTATTTT	NA	NA	TRBJ2-3	16	TRBV27
CASSEISFLTYEQYF	TGTGCCAGCAGTGAAATTAGCTTCCTAACCTACGAGCAGTACTTC	NA	NA	TRBJ2-7	15	TRBV2
CATSDPDRETEAFF	TGTGCCACCAGTGATCCGGACAGGGAAACTGAAGCTTTCTTT	NA	TRBD1	TRBJ1-1	14	TRBV24-1
CASSLSGRETQYF	TGTGCCAGCAGCTTAAGCGGGAGGGAGACCCAGTACTTC	NA	TRBD2	TRBJ2-5	13	TRBV7-9
CATSDLHQGADTQYF	TGTGCCACCAGTGATTTGCACCAAGGAGCAGATACGCAGTATTTT	NA	NA	TRBJ2-3	15	TRBV24-1
CASRPTSGRVYEQYF	TGTGCCAGCAGGCCGACTAGCGGGAGGGTGTACGAGCAGTACTTC	NA	TRBD2	TRBJ2-7	15	TRBV28
CASSPQGALGVDYGYTF	TGTGCCAGCTCACCCCAGGGGGCGCTGGGGGTGGACTATGGCTACACCTTC	NA	TRBD1	TRBJ1-2	17	TRBV18
CASSPEGTEKNTEAFF	TGTGCCAGCAGCCCCGAGGGGACAGAAAAGAACACTGAAGCTTTCTTT	NA	TRBD1	TRBJ1-1	16	TRBV11-3
CASSHFRTGAGEQYF	TGTGCCAGCAGCCACTTTAGGACAGGGGCGGGCGAGCAGTACTTC	few	TRBD1	TRBJ2-7	15	TRBV14
CASSPGHLNYGYTF	TGTGCCAGCAGCCCCGGACACCTAAACTATGGCTACACCTTC	NA	NA	TRBJ1-2	14	TRBV6-5
CASSFLTRLGHNEQFF	TGTGCCAGCAGCTTCTTAACTAGGCTCGGGCACAATGAGCAGTTCTTC	NA	NA	TRBJ2-1	16	TRBV5-4
CASSQGWGGQSYEQYF	TGCGCCAGCAGCCAAGGGTGGGGGGGACAATCCTACGAGCAGTACTTC	few	NA	TRBJ2-7	16	TRBV4-1
CASRLAGVDTQYF	TGTGCCAGCAGACTAGCGGGAGTTGATACGCAGTATTTT	once	TRBD2	TRBJ2-3	13	TRBV28
CASRQQGQGTYEQYF	TGTGCCAGCAGACAACAGGGACAGGGGACCTACGAGCAGTACTTC	NA	TRBD1	TRBJ2-7	15	TRBV6-5